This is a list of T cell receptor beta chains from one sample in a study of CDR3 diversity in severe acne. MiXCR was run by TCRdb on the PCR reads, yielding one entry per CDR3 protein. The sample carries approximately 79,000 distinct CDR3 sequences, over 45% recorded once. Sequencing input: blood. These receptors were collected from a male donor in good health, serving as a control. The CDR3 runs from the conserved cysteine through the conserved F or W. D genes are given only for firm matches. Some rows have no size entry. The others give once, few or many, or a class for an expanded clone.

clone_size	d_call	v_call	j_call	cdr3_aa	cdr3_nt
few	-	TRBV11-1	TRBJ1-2	CASSPGAVEGYTF	TGTGCCAGCAGCCCGGGGGCGGTGGAGGGCTACACCTTC
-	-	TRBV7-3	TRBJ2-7	CASSFGPRGAGAYEQYF	TGTGCCAGCAGCTTCGGTCCCCGCGGCGCCGGGGCTTACGAGCAGTACTTC
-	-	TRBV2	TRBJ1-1	CASGAGGYTEAFF	TGTGCCAGCGGTGCGGGGGGGTACACTGAAGCTTTCTTT
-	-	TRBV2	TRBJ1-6	CASSEAAARNSPLHF	TGTGCCAGCAGTGAAGCGGCGGCTCGCAATTCACCCCTCCACTTT
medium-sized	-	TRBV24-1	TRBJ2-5	CATQGWGETQYF	TGTGCCACCCAGGGCTGGGGGGAGACCCAGTACTTC
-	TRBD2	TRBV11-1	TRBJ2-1	CASRRTSYNEQFF	TGTGCCAGCAGACGGACTAGCTACAATGAGCAGTTCTTC
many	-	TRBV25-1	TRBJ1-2	CASRDPRGLYGYTF	TGTGCCAGCAGAGATCCCCGTGGCCTCTATGGCTACACCTTC
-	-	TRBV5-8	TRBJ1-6	CASSATDSPLHF	TGTGCCAGCAGCGCTACCGATTCACCCCTCCACTTT
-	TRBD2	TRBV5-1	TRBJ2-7	CASSLSGSAEEQYF	TGTGCCAGCAGCCTTAGCGGGTCCGCGGAGGAGCAGTACTTC
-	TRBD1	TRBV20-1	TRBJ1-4	CSAREQLRDRGYEKLFF	TGCAGTGCTAGAGAGCAACTCCGGGACAGGGGTTATGAAAAACTGTTTTTT
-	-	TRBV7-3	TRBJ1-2	CASSRAAQTDGHTF	TGTGCCAGCAGCAGAGCGGCACAAACTGATGGCCACACCTTC
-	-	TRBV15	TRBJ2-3	CATSRALDTQYF	TGTGCCACCAGCAGAGCTTTGGATACGCAGTATTTT
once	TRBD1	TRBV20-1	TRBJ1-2	CSATRQGQGYTF	TGCAGTGCTACGCGACAGGGGCAAGGCTACACCTTC
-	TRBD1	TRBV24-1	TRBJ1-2	CATSAGTGLLRGYTF	TGTGCCACCAGTGCCGGGACAGGGCTTTTAAGGGGATACACCTTC
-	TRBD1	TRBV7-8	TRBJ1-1	CASPGQGFTEAFF	TGTGCCAGCCCAGGACAGGGATTCACTGAAGCTTTCTTT
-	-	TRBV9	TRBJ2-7	CASSVASDRGVYEQYF	TGTGCCAGCAGCGTAGCTTCGGATAGGGGCGTTTACGAGCAGTACTTC
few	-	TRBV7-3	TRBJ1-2	CASTNEGESDGYTF	TGTGCCAGCACTAACGAGGGGGAAAGCGATGGCTACACCTTC
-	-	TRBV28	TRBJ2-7	CASSSLPYEQYF	TGTGCCAGCAGTTCCCTGCCCTACGAGCAGTACTTC
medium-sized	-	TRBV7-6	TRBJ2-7	CASSPLASGQLSYEQYF	TGTGCCAGCAGCCCACTGGCAAGCGGGCAGCTCTCCTACGAGCAGTACTTC
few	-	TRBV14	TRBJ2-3	CASSLVSVAADTQYF	TGTGCCAGCAGCCTGGTTAGCGTGGCCGCAGATACGCAGTATTTT
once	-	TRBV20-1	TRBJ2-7	CSATGSYEQYF	TGCAGTGCTACAGGGTCCTACGAGCAGTACTTC
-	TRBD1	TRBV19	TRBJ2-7	CASSIGQGQPYEQYF	TGTGCCAGTAGTATAGGACAGGGACAGCCCTACGAGCAGTACTTC
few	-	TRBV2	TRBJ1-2	CASKGEVGDGYTF	TGTGCCAGCAAGGGGGAAGTGGGCGATGGCTACACCTTC
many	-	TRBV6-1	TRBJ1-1	CASSEALQEILF	TGTGCCAGCAGTGAAGCGTTACAGGAGATTCTCTTC
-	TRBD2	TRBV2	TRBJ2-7	CASRESGGYEQYF	TGTGCCAGCAGGGAAAGCGGGGGCTACGAGCAGTACTTC
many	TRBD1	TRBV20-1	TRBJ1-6	CSARPGTGGAIGYSPLHF	TGCAGTGCCCGACCGGGGACAGGGGGCGCAATAGGGTACTCACCCCTCCACTTT
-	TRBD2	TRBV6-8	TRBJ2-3	CASSYVQGRGGLATDTQYF	TGTGCCAGCAGTTACGTACAGGGGCGCGGGGGACTAGCGACAGATACGCAGTATTTT
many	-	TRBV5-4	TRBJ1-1	CASSYGDTEAFF	TGTGCCAGCAGCTATGGGGACACTGAAGCTTTCTTT
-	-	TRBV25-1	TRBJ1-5	CASSLEQGSNQPQHF	TGCGCCAGCAGCTTGGAACAGGGAAGCAATCAGCCCCAGCATTTT
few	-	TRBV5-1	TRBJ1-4	CASRTVDNEKLFF	TGCGCCAGCAGGACAGTAGATAATGAAAAACTGTTTTTT
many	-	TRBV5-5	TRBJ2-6	CASSFARVLDGANVLTF	TGTGCCAGCAGCTTTGCAAGGGTCCTCGATGGGGCCAACGTCCTGACTTTC
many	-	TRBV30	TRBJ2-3	CATRSSDTQYF	TGTGCCACCCGCTCCTCAGATACGCAGTATTTT
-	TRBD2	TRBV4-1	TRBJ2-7	CASSQEKREGRREQYF	TGCGCCAGCAGCCAAGAAAAGCGGGAGGGCCGACGCGAGCAGTACTTC
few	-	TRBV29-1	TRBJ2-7	CSVGGRGSSHEQYF	TGCAGCGTTGGGGGGCGCGGGAGTAGTCACGAGCAGTACTTC
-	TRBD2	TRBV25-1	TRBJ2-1	CASSPGLAGGPADEQFF	TGTGCCAGCTCCCCGGGACTAGCGGGAGGGCCGGCGGATGAGCAGTTCTTC
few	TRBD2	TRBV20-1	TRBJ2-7	CSASRTSGYEQYF	TGCAGTGCTTCCCGGACTAGCGGCTACGAGCAGTACTTC
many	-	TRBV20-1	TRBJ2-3	CSARFGGLGDTQYF	TGCAGTGCTAGATTTGGCGGATTGGGAGATACGCAGTATTTT
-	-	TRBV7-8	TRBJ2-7	CASSRIPLEQYF	TGTGCCAGCAGCCGAATTCCGTTGGAGCAGTACTTC
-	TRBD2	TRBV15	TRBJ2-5	CATSSDQTSPERETQYF	TGTGCCACCAGCAGTGACCAGACTAGCCCCGAAAGGGAGACCCAGTACTTC
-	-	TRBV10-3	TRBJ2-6	CAIIQGESSGANVLTF	TGTGCCATCATCCAGGGAGAGTCTTCCGGGGCCAACGTCCTGACTTTC
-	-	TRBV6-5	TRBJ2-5	CASSYWGEETQYF	TGTGCCAGCAGTTACTGGGGGGAAGAGACCCAGTACTTC
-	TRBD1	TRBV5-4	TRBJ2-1	CASSSGQGARSNEQFF	TGCGCCAGCAGCTCGGGACAGGGGGCGCGGAGTAATGAGCAGTTCTTC
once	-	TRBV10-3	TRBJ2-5	CAINNGQYF	TGTGCCATCAACAACGGACAGTACTTC